This TCR beta chain was observed in a study of blood T cell repertoires in COVID-19. Turning to the study itself: Whether acute or convalescent, the COVID-19 samples came from the United States, Italy and Spain. In each case, the material was cDNA or gDNA derived from T cells, B-cell-depleted T cells, or PBMCs.

Per the authors' pipeline: Cell counts per sample came from amplifying reference gene primers. TCRdb keeps only in-frame clones here, not all; method: immunoSEQ multiplex PCR. Clone size and the V and J calls come from that table; the DNA yielded D and trimming. In the table there are more than 200,000 clones, 75% to 85% of which are singletons. V was trimmed by 6 bases and J by 6 bases, leaving 16 bases between them. CDR3 length equals 13 residues. Germline assignment: CDR1 SQVTM and CDR2 ANQGSEA. The chain combines TRBV29-1 with TRBJ2-3; weak D call: TRBD1 (6 bases). The receptor was isolated from a woman in her 40s who had recovered from COVID-19. Sequenced input: peripheral blood. The CDR3 here is CSVIRVGADTQYF. DNA of the CDR3: TGCAGCGTGATCAGGGTGGGGGCGGATACGCAGTATTTT.